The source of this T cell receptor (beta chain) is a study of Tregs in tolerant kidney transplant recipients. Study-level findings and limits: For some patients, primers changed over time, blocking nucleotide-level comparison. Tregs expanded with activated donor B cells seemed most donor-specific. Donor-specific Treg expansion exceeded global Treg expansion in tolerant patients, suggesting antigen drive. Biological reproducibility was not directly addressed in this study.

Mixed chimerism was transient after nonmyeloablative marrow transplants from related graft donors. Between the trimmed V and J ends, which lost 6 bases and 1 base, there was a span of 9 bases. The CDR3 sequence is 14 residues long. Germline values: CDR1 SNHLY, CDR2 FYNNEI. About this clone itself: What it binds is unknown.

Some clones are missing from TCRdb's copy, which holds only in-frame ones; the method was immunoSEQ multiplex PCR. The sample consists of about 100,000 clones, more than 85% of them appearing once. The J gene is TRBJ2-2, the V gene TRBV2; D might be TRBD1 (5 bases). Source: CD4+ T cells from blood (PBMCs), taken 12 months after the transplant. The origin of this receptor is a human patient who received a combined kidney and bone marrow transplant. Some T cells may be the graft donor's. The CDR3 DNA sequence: TGTGCCAGCAGCCTAGGACAGAACACCGGGGAGCTGTTTTTT. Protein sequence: CASSLGQNTGELFF.